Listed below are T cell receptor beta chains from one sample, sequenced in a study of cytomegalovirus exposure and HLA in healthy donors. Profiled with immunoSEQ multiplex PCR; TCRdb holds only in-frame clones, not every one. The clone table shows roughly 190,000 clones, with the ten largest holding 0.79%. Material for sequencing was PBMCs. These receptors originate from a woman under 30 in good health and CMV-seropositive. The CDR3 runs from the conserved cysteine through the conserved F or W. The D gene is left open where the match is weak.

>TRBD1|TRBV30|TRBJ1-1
TGTGCCTGGAGCCTGACAGGGGGCGAAACTGAAGCTTTCTTT
CAWSLTGGETEAFF
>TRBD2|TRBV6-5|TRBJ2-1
TGTGCCAGCAGATTGAGCGGGGTGAGGATGAATGAGCAGTTCTTC
CASRLSGVRMNEQFF
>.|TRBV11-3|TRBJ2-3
TGTGCCAGCAGCCCCAGTGGCACAGATACGCAGTATTTT
CASSPSGTDTQYF
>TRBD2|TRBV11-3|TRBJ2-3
TGTGCCAGCAGCTTAGGACTAGCGGGGGGTTTGGCAGATACGCAGTATTTT
CASSLGLAGGLADTQYF
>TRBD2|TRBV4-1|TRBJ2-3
TGCGCCAGCAGCCAAGGCCTAGCGGGAGCTTTCACAGATACGCAGTATTTT
CASSQGLAGAFTDTQYF
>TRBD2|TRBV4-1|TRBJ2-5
TGCGCCAGCAGCGCGTCTAGCGGCAAAGAGACCCAGTACTTC
CASSASSGKETQYF
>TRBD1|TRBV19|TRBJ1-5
TGTGCCAGTAGTAAGCAGGGGGATAAGCCCCAGCATTTT
CASSKQGDKPQHF
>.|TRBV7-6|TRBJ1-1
TGTGCCAGCAGCCGAGATGAGAACACTGAAGCTTTCTTT
CASSRDENTEAFF
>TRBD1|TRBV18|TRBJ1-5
TGTGCCAGCTCACCGGGACAGAACAATCAGCCCCAGCATTTT
CASSPGQNNQPQHF
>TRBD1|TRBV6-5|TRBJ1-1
TGTGCCAGCATGGGGGACAGGGCCCCGAACACTGAAGCTTTCTTT
CASMGDRAPNTEAFF
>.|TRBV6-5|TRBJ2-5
TGTGCCAGCAGTTATGTTACGGGGGAGACCCAGTACTTC
CASSYVTGETQYF
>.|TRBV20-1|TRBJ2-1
TGCAGTGCACAGGAAAACAATGAGCAGTTCTTC
CSAQENNEQFF
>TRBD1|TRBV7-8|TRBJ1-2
TGTGCCAGCAGCCAAGGGGGCGAGATAGGTGGCTACACCTTC
CASSQGGEIGGYTF
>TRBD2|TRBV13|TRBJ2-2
TGTGCCAGCAGCTTCGGACTAGCGGGATCCGCCGGGGAGCTGTTTTTT
CASSFGLAGSAGELFF
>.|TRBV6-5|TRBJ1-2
TGTGCCAGCTCCTACGCACGGGATAACTATGGCTACACCTTC
CASSYARDNYGYTF
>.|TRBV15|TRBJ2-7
TGTGCCACCAGCCCCCTAGGCTACGAGCAGTACTTC
CATSPLGYEQYF
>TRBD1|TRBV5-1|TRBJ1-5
TGCGCCAGCAGCTTGGGGACAGGGTCTGAGCCCCAGCATTTT
CASSLGTGSEPQHF
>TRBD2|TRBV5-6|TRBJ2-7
TGTGCCAGCAGCTTCTTAGCGGGGGTTGGCGAGCAGTACTTC
CASSFLAGVGEQYF
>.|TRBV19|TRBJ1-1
TGTGCCAGTAGTATCGACAGGCTGAACACTGAAGCTTTCTTT
CASSIDRLNTEAFF
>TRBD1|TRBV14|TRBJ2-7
TGTGCCAGCAGCCAAGAAAGGACAGGGTCCTACGAGCAGTACTTC
CASSQERTGSYEQYF
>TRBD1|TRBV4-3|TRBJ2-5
TGCGCCAGCAGCCAAGATTATGTTCAGGGGGCGCGGGAGACCCAGTACTTC
CASSQDYVQGARETQYF
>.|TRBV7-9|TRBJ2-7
TGTGCCAGCAGCCCTTCGGGACTTGTCGAGCAGTACTTC
CASSPSGLVEQYF
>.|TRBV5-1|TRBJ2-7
TGCGCCAGCAGCTTTACAGGGCCCTCCTACGAGCAGTACTTC
CASSFTGPSYEQYF
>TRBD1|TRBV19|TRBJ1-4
TGTGCCAGTAGCCGGGACAGGGATAATGAAAAACTGTTTTTT
CASSRDRDNEKLFF
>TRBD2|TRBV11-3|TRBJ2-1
TGTGCCAGCAGCTTCGGGACTAGCGGGAGCAATGAGCAGTTCTTC
CASSFGTSGSNEQFF
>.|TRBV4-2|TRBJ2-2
TGTGCCAGCAATGATATAGCCGCGAACACCGGGGAGCTGTTTTTT
CASNDIAANTGELFF
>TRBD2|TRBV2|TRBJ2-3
TGTGCCAGCAGTGACCTCTATGGGACTAGCGGGAGTGGGAAAGATACGCAGTATTTT
CASSDLYGTSGSGKDTQYF
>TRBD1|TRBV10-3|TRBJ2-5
TGTGCCATCAGAAAGGGGGCGAACCAAGAGACCCAGTACTTC
CAIRKGANQETQYF
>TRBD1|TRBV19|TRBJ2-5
TGTGCCAGTAGTCTACGGACAGGAGAAAACCAAGAGACCCAGTACTTC
CASSLRTGENQETQYF
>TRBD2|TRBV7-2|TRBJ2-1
TGTGCCAGCAGCCCCACTAGCGGGGGGGCGTGGAATGAGCAGTTCTTC
CASSPTSGGAWNEQFF
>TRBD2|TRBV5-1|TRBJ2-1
TGCGCCAGCTCTAGCGGGGGGGGCTCCTACAATGAGCAGTTCTTC
CASSSGGGSYNEQFF
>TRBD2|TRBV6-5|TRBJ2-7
TGTGCCAGCCCTCCGAAGGGACTAGCGGGAGAGCAGTACTTC
CASPPKGLAGEQYF
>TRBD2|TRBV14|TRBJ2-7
TGTGCCAGCAGCTATCGGACTAGCGGGATCTACGAGCAGTACTTC
CASSYRTSGIYEQYF
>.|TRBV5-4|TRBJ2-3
TGTGCCAGCAGCTTGGAACTCGCCACAGATACGCAGTATTTT
CASSLELATDTQYF
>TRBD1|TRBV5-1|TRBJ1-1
TGCGCCAGCCATACAGGGGGCACTGAAGCTTTCTTT
CASHTGGTEAFF
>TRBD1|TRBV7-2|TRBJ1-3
TGTGCCAGCAGCTTCCGGGACAGCTCTGGAAACACCATATATTTT
CASSFRDSSGNTIYF
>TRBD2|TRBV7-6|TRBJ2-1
TGTGCCAGCAGCCGACTCCCACTAGCGGATGAGCAGTTCTTC
CASSRLPLADEQFF
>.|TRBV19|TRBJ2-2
TGTGCCAGTAGTATATCCCCAGGGAACACCGGGGAGCTGTTTTTT
CASSISPGNTGELFF
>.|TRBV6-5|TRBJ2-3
TGTGCCAGCAGTTCCCAAGGCAGGGTTTCCACAGATACGCAGTATTTT
CASSSQGRVSTDTQYF
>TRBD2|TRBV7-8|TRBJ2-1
TGTGCCAGCAGCCCGGCCCGGGTAGCGGGGCAATACAATGAGCAGTTCTTC
CASSPARVAGQYNEQFF
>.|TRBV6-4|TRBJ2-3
TGTGCCAGCAGTGACGAAGGCGGGGAAACAGATACGCAGTATTTT
CASSDEGGETDTQYF
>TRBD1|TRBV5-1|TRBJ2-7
TGCGCCAGCAGCCTAGGACAGGGGGCTTCGTACGAGCAGTACTTC
CASSLGQGASYEQYF
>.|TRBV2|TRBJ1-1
TGTGCCAGCAGTGTTTACTTCATGAACACTGAAGCTTTCTTT
CASSVYFMNTEAFF
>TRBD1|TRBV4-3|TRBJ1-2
TGCGCCAGCAGCCAAGAATGGCGATGGGACAGGCAAGGAGGCTACACCTTC
CASSQEWRWDRQGGYTF
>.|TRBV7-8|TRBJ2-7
TGTGCCAGCAGCTTAGCGGAGGGGACGAACTACGAGCAGTACTTC
CASSLAEGTNYEQYF
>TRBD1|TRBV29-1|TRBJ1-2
TGCAGCGGAGGGGACAGAGTTTCTCCCTCAACTGAAGGCTACACCTTC
CSGGDRVSPSTEGYTF
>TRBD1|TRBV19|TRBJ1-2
TGTGCCAGTAGCACGGACAGGTGGAACTATGGCTACACCTTC
CASSTDRWNYGYTF
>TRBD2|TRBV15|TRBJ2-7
TGTGCCACCAGCAGAGAGAGACTAGCTAGGGAGCAGTACTTC
CATSRERLAREQYF